This T cell receptor (beta chain) was captured in a study of blood T cell repertoires in COVID-19. For the study at large: Samples came from the United States, Italy and Spain, spanning acute and convalescent COVID-19. Sources were T cells, B-cell-depleted T cells, or PBMCs; the material itself was cDNA or gDNA.

How the authors handled the data: Amplification of reference gene primers provided the estimated nucleated cell counts. The method was immunoSEQ multiplex PCR; TCRdb's version includes in-frame clones alone and lacks a portion of them. The V and J calls and clone size come from that table; D and trimming were worked out from the DNA. The top ten hold 0.9% of the sample, which has approximately 500,000 clones, 75% to 90% seen once. The CDR3 totals 17 residues. With V trimmed by 4 bases and J by 6 bases, 10 bases remained unmatched. The V gene's germline CDR1 is LGHDT and CDR2 YNNKEL (reference sequence).

This chain connects TRBV3-1 (or the pseudogene TRBV3-2) to TRBJ2-2; TRBD2 agrees at 11 bases. The sequenced material came from peripheral blood. This clonotype originated in a man in his late teens or twenties with COVID-19, enrolled during active disease. The CDR3 nucleotides read TGTGCCAGCAGCCCGGCTAGCGGGAGGTCTAGGGCCGGGGAGCTGTTTTTT. Its translation is CASSPASGRSRAGELFF.